This T cell receptor beta chain is drawn from a study of T-cell reconstitution after alpha-beta-depleted transplantation in children. This clonotype came up many times. Unique molecular identifiers were used to barcode this TCRbeta library. TCRdb ran MiXCR on the PCR reads and lists one entry per CDR3 protein. Of 350,000 to 400,000 distinct CDR3 sequences in the sample, 13% were seen once. The material was PBMCs, obtained from the stem cell graft. The sequence derives from a human donor who donated a stem cell graft to a child with Fanconi anemia.

This CDR3 reads CASSLWWQPQHF. CDR3 bases: TGTGCCAGCAGCTTGTGGTGGCAGCCCCAGCATTTT. This chain uses TRBV5-8 with TRBJ1-5; the D is unclear. This CDR3 comprises 12 residues. V was clipped by 1 base and J by 7 bases, with 6 bases between them. Germline V lookup: CDR1 SGHTS, CDR2 YDEGEE.